This T cell receptor (beta chain) was identified during a study of T-cell reconstitution after alpha-beta-depleted transplantation in children. The library targeted TCRbeta and was prepared with unique molecular identifiers. TCRdb re-derived calls from the PCR reads in MiXCR, one entry per CDR3 protein. The sample records about half a million distinct CDR3 sequences, roughly an eighth being singletons. Trimming took 2 bases from V and 0 from J, leaving 8 bases between them. The germline CDR1 and CDR2 sequences are MNHEY and SVGAGI. The CDR3 has 16 amino acids. This TCR derives from a human donor who donated a stem cell graft to a child with combined immunodeficiency. The rearrangement uses TRBV6-5 and TRBJ1-6; possibly TRBD1 for D (5 bases). The input for sequencing was PBMCs from the stem cell graft donor, taken from the stem cell graft. The CDR3 region has the DNA TGTGCCAGCAGTTACAAAGGGGCCTCCTATAATTCACCCCTCCACTTT. The encoded protein is CASSYKGASYNSPLHF.